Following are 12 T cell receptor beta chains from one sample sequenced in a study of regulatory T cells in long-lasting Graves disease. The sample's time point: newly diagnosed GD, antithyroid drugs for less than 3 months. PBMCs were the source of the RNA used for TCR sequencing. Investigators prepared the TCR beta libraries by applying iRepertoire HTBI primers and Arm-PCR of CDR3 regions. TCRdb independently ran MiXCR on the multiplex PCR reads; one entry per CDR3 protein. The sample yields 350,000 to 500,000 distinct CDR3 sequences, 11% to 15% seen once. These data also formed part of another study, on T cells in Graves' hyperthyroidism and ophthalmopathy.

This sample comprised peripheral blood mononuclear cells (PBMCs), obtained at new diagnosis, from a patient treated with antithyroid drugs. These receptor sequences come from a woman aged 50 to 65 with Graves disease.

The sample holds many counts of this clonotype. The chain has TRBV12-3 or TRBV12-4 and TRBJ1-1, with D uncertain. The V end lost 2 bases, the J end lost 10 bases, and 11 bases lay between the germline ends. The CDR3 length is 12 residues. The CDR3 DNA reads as TGTGCCAGCAGTTTATACCCCCGCCTAGCTTTCTTT. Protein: CASSLYPRLAFF.

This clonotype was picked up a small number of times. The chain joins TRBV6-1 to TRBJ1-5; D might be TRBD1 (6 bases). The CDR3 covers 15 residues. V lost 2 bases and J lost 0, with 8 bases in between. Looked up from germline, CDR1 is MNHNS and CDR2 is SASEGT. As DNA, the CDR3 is TGTGCCAGCAGTGAAAGGGGGGTTAGCAATCAGCCCCAGCATTTT. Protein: CASSERGVSNQPQHF.

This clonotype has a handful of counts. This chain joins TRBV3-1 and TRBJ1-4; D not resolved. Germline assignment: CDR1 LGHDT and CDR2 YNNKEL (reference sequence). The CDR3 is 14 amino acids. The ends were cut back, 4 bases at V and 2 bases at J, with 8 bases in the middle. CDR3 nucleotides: TGTGCCAGCAGCCGCGGGGTTACTAATGAAAAACTGTTTTTT. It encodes CASSRGVTNEKLFF.

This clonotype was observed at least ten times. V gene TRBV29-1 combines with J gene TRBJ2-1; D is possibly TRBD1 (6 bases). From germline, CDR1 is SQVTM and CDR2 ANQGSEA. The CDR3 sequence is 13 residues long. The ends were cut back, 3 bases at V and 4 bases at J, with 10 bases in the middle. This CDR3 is CSVEIQGYNEQFF. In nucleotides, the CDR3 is TGCAGCGTTGAGATACAGGGTTACAATGAGCAGTTCTTC.

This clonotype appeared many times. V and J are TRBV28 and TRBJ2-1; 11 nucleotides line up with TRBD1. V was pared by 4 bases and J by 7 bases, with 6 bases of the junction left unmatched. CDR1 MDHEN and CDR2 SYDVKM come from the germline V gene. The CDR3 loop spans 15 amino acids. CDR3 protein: CASSSPGQGANEQFF. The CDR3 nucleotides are TGTGCCAGCAGTTCCCCCGGACAGGGGGCTAATGAGCAGTTCTTC.

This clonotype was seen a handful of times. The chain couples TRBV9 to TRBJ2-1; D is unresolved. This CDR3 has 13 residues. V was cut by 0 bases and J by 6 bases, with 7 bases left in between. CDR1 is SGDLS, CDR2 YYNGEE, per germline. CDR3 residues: CASSVDASNEQFF. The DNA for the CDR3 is TGTGCCAGCAGCGTAGATGCCAGCAATGAGCAGTTCTTC.

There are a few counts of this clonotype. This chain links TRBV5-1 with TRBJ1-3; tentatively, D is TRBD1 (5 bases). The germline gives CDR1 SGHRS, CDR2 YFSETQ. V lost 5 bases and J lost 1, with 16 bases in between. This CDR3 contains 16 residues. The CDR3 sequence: CASSPGSARSGNTIYF. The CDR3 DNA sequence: TGCGCCAGCAGTCCAGGGTCCGCCCGGTCTGGAAACACCATATATTTT.

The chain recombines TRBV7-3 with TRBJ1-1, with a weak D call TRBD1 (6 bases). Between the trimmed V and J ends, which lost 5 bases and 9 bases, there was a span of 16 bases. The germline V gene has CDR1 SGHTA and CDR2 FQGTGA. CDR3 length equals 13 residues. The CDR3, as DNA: TGTGCCAGCAGCCTTAGTACGGGGGCTAAAGCTTTCTTT. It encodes CASSLSTGAKAFF.

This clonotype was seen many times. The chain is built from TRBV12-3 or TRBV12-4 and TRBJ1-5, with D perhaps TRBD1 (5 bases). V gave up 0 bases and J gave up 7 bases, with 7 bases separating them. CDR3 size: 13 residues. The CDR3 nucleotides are TGTGCCAGCAGTTTAGCGGGGCTCCAGCCCCAGCATTTT. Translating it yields CASSLAGLQPQHF.

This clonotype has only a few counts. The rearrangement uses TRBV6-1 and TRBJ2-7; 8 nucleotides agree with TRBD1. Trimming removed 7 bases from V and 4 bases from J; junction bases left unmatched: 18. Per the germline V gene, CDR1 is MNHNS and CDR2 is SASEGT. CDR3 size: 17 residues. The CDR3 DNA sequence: TGTGCCAGCACCAGCCCGGGGACAGGTCGTGGGGTATACGAGCAGTACTTC. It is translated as CASTSPGTGRGVYEQYF.

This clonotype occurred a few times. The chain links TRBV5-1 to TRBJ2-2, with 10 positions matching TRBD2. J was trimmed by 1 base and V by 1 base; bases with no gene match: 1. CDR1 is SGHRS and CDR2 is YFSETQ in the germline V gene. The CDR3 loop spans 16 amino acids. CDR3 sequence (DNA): TGCGCCAGCAGCTTGCCTAGCGGGGGGAACACCGGGGAGCTGTTTTTT. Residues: CASSLPSGGNTGELFF.

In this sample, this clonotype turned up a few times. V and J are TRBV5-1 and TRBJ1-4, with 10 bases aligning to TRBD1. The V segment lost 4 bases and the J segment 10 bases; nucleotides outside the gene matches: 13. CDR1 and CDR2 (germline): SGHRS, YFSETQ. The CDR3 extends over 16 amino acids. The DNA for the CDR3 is TGCGCCAGCAGCGGGGGACAGGGGCTCAATTTGGGAAAACTGTTTTTT. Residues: CASSGGQGLNLGKLFF.